A selection of T cell receptor beta chains follows, all from one sample in a study of blood T cell repertoires in COVID-19. The assay was immunoSEQ multiplex PCR, and TCRdb's table has in-frame clones only and misses some. This table has roughly 200,000 clones, about 82% appearing once. Sequenced input: PBMCs or T cells enriched from blood (not recorded which). These receptors originate from a man in his forties with acute COVID-19. CDR3s include the opening cysteine and the closing phenylalanine or tryptophan. A D gene is named only where the DNA matches it firmly. Size is omitted from some rows. Given values are once, few, many or a class for expanded clones.

CDR3 DNA: TGTGCCACCCTAGAACGAATTCGGAAGTCGTACGAGCAGTACTTC
CDR3 protein: CATLERIRKSYEQYF
V gene: TRBV19
J gene: TRBJ2-7
D gene: .
clone size: .

CDR3 DNA: TGTGCCAGTATTCCTCCACGGGGAGGGCCTGAGGAAAAACTGTTTTTT
CDR3 protein: CASIPPRGGPEEKLFF
V gene: TRBV19
J gene: TRBJ1-4
D gene: .
clone size: .

CDR3 DNA: TGTGCCAGCAGCTTGAAGGGGCTGGGTGGCTACACCTTC
CDR3 protein: CASSLKGLGGYTF
V gene: TRBV12-3/TRBV12-4
J gene: TRBJ1-2
D gene: .
clone size: .

CDR3 DNA: TGCGCCAGCAGCCAAGAACTACTAGCGGGAACAGATACGCAGTATTTT
CDR3 protein: CASSQELLAGTDTQYF
V gene: TRBV4-3
J gene: TRBJ2-3
D gene: TRBD2
clone size: .

CDR3 DNA: TGTGCCAGTAGTTGGAGAGAAGCTTTCTTT
CDR3 protein: CASSWREAFF
V gene: TRBV19
J gene: TRBJ1-1
D gene: .
clone size: .

CDR3 DNA: TGTGCCGGACTGCTTTCGAGGGACACTGAAGCTTTCTTT
CDR3 protein: CAGLLSRDTEAFF
V gene: TRBV2
J gene: TRBJ1-1
D gene: .
clone size: .

CDR3 DNA: TGTGCCAGCTCACCCGCTGGTACAGGGGGCTACGAGCAGTACTTC
CDR3 protein: CASSPAGTGGYEQYF
V gene: TRBV18
J gene: TRBJ2-7
D gene: TRBD1
clone size: .

CDR3 DNA: TGTGCCAGCAGCCAGAATGGACTCGTGGGAGATGAAGCTTTCTTT
CDR3 protein: CASSQNGLVGDEAFF
V gene: TRBV7-2
J gene: TRBJ1-1
D gene: .
clone size: .

CDR3 DNA: TGTGCCAGCAGTTTTGAAGGGGGCCGAAAAGCTTTCTTT
CDR3 protein: CASSFEGGRKAFF
V gene: TRBV27
J gene: TRBJ1-1
D gene: TRBD1
clone size: .

CDR3 DNA: TGTGCCAGCACGCGGACAGATACGCAGTATTTT
CDR3 protein: CASTRTDTQYF
V gene: TRBV2
J gene: TRBJ2-3
D gene: .
clone size: .

CDR3 DNA: TGCAGTGCTGGGGGCCCCGGGGAGCTGTTTTTT
CDR3 protein: CSAGGPGELFF
V gene: TRBV20-1
J gene: TRBJ2-2
D gene: .
clone size: .

CDR3 DNA: TGCAGCGCGACTAGCGGGAGGGCAGGCGGGGAGCTGTTTTTT
CDR3 protein: CSATSGRAGGELFF
V gene: TRBV29-1
J gene: TRBJ2-2
D gene: TRBD2
clone size: .

CDR3 DNA: TGTGCCAGCATAGGCGGAGGGAACACTGAAGCTTTCTTT
CDR3 protein: CASIGGGNTEAFF
V gene: TRBV2
J gene: TRBJ1-1
D gene: .
clone size: .

CDR3 DNA: TGTGCCAGCTCACCATTTGGGGGGAGCGATGAGCAGTTCTTC
CDR3 protein: CASSPFGGSDEQFF
V gene: TRBV18
J gene: TRBJ2-1
D gene: .
clone size: .

CDR3 DNA: TGTGCCACCAGTGAACCCCCCCGGGCAATTGGGCAGCGGGACACTGAAGCTTTCTTT
CDR3 protein: CATSEPPRAIGQRDTEAFF
V gene: TRBV24-1
J gene: TRBJ1-1
D gene: .
clone size: .

CDR3 DNA: TGTGCCAGCAGACAGGGTTGGAGCACAGATACGCAGTATTTT
CDR3 protein: CASRQGWSTDTQYF
V gene: TRBV6-5
J gene: TRBJ2-3
D gene: .
clone size: few

CDR3 DNA: TGTGCCAGCAGCTCACGAGCTGGCGAACAGGTTCAGTACTTC
CDR3 protein: CASSSRAGEQVQYF
V gene: TRBV7-2
J gene: TRBJ2-4
D gene: .
clone size: .

CDR3 DNA: TGTGCCACCAGTGATTTTACAGGGGGGGAGACCCAGTACTTC
CDR3 protein: CATSDFTGGETQYF
V gene: TRBV24-1
J gene: TRBJ2-5
D gene: TRBD1
clone size: .

CDR3 DNA: TGTGCCACCAGTGATTCGAGGACACGTTCACCCCTCCACTTT
CDR3 protein: CATSDSRTRSPLHF
V gene: TRBV24-1
J gene: TRBJ1-6
D gene: .
clone size: .

CDR3 DNA: TGTGCCAGCAGGGATACAGGGCACGAGTACTTC
CDR3 protein: CASRDTGHEYF
V gene: TRBV28
J gene: TRBJ2-7
D gene: .
clone size: .

CDR3 DNA: TGCGCCAGCAGCGCCGCCGCCGGGATCCGGGGTGAGCAGTTCTTC
CDR3 protein: CASSAAAGIRGEQFF
V gene: TRBV5-1
J gene: TRBJ2-1
D gene: .
clone size: once

CDR3 DNA: TGTGCCAGCAGTTTGGGGACTAGCGGGATCGAGCAGTACTTC
CDR3 protein: CASSLGTSGIEQYF
V gene: TRBV27
J gene: TRBJ2-7
D gene: TRBD2
clone size: few

CDR3 DNA: TGTGCCAGCAGCTCCAGTGAATGGGCCTCCCAAGAGACCCAGTACTTC
CDR3 protein: CASSSSEWASQETQYF
V gene: TRBV5-6
J gene: TRBJ2-5
D gene: .
clone size: .

CDR3 DNA: TGTGCCAGCAACTTCGACAGAGGCAATGAGCAGTTCTTC
CDR3 protein: CASNFDRGNEQFF
V gene: TRBV2
J gene: TRBJ2-1
D gene: .
clone size: .

CDR3 DNA: TGCGCCAGCAGCTTGGAATCGGGAGGGCCTTACAATGAGCAGTTCTTC
CDR3 protein: CASSLESGGPYNEQFF
V gene: TRBV5-1
J gene: TRBJ2-1
D gene: TRBD2
clone size: .

CDR3 DNA: TGTGCCAGCAGCCAAGTAAGTCAACTAGCGGACCGCGCAGGCTCCTACAATGAGCAGTTCTTC
CDR3 protein: CASSQVSQLADRAGSYNEQFF
V gene: TRBV3-1/TRBV3-2
J gene: TRBJ2-1
D gene: TRBD2
clone size: .

CDR3 DNA: TGTGCCAGTATTCCTACCACAGGGGGTACTGAAAAACTGTTTTTT
CDR3 protein: CASIPTTGGTEKLFF
V gene: TRBV19
J gene: TRBJ1-4
D gene: TRBD1
clone size: few

CDR3 DNA: TGTGCCAGCAGCCCCGACTCCGTAAATGAGCAGTATTTT
CDR3 protein: CASSPDSVNEQYF
V gene: TRBV27
J gene: TRBJ2-3
D gene: .
clone size: .

CDR3 DNA: TGCGCCAGCAGCCAAGATCTTAGCAGCTCCTACGAGCAGTACTTC
CDR3 protein: CASSQDLSSSYEQYF
V gene: TRBV4-1
J gene: TRBJ2-7
D gene: .
clone size: .

CDR3 DNA: TGTGCCGTCGGAGACCCGACCGGGGCCAACGTCCTGACTTTC
CDR3 protein: CAVGDPTGANVLTF
V gene: TRBV2
J gene: TRBJ2-6
D gene: .
clone size: .

CDR3 DNA: TGTGCCAGCAGTTTAGGGCCGGCGAATGAGCAGTTCTTC
CDR3 protein: CASSLGPANEQFF
V gene: TRBV27
J gene: TRBJ2-1
D gene: .
clone size: .

CDR3 DNA: TGTGCCAGCAGGTATAATGTGGACAGGGTAAATGAAAAACTGTTTTTT
CDR3 protein: CASRYNVDRVNEKLFF
V gene: TRBV2
J gene: TRBJ1-4
D gene: TRBD1
clone size: .

CDR3 DNA: TGCGCCAGCAGGGAACAGGGGATGGACGGCTACACCTTC
CDR3 protein: CASREQGMDGYTF
V gene: TRBV10-2
J gene: TRBJ1-2
D gene: TRBD1
clone size: .

CDR3 DNA: TGTGCCTGGAAACTAGCGGGGGGTTCCTCAGGGACCCAGTACTTC
CDR3 protein: CAWKLAGGSSGTQYF
V gene: TRBV30
J gene: TRBJ2-5
D gene: TRBD2
clone size: .

CDR3 DNA: TGTGCCAGCAGTTTAAGACAGGGGGCGTACGAGCAGTACTTC
CDR3 protein: CASSLRQGAYEQYF
V gene: TRBV28
J gene: TRBJ2-7
D gene: TRBD1
clone size: .

CDR3 DNA: TGTGCCAGCAGGACGACATGGGTGGGGGGTGTCGAGCAGTACTTC
CDR3 protein: CASRTTWVGGVEQYF
V gene: TRBV2
J gene: TRBJ2-7
D gene: .
clone size: .

CDR3 DNA: TGTGCCAGCAGCACATCGGGGGGTGGTAAGACCCAGTACTTC
CDR3 protein: CASSTSGGGKTQYF
V gene: TRBV7-3
J gene: TRBJ2-5
D gene: TRBD2
clone size: once

CDR3 DNA: TGCGCCAGCAGCTCGGGGGGGACTAGCGGGAGCCATGAGCAGTTCTTC
CDR3 protein: CASSSGGTSGSHEQFF
V gene: TRBV5-1
J gene: TRBJ2-1
D gene: TRBD2
clone size: .

CDR3 DNA: TGTGCCAGCAAAGGGGACAGTGGACAAGAGACCCAGTACTTC
CDR3 protein: CASKGDSGQETQYF
V gene: TRBV6-5
J gene: TRBJ2-5
D gene: TRBD1
clone size: .

CDR3 DNA: TGTGCCAGCATTGGGGGGGCTAGCGGTGTCAATGAGCAGTTCTTC
CDR3 protein: CASIGGASGVNEQFF
V gene: TRBV2
J gene: TRBJ2-1
D gene: .
clone size: .

CDR3 DNA: TGTGCCAGCAGCTTGGCGACTTACTACAATGAGCAGTTCTTC
CDR3 protein: CASSLATYYNEQFF
V gene: TRBV5-5
J gene: TRBJ2-1
D gene: .
clone size: .